The clone carrying this T cell receptor beta chain counts as medium-sized (0.01 to 0.1%). The antigen remains undetermined. This record comes from a study of T cells in localized non-small cell lung cancer. Sequencing was performed with immunoSEQ multiplex PCR; in TCRdb, only in-frame clones are kept and a portion is missing. Altogether over 800 clones are present, roughly 22% being singletons, with the ten largest covering under 25%. The CDR3 is 16 amino acids. From germline, CDR1 is SGHNT and CDR2 YENEEA. The V and J ends lost 2 bases and 5 bases, in that order; junction bases with no gene match: 6. Overall study results and limits: Uninvolved adjacent lung had higher T cell clonality than tumor and all other tissues.

The chain links TRBV11-3 to TRBJ2-1; TRBD2 aligns across 10 bases. The source material was lung tumor tissue, sampled before any cancer treatment. The sequence was obtained from a male donor aged 60 or over with stage I squamous cell lung carcinoma. The CDR3 is CASSLTGLAPNNEQFF. The CDR3 DNA sequence: TGTGCCAGCAGCTTAACGGGACTAGCGCCGAACAATGAGCAGTTCTTC.